Presented here are 11 T cell receptor beta chains from one specimen sequenced in a study of T cells in Graves' hyperthyroidism and ophthalmopathy. From RNA transcripts, TCR beta CDR3 regions were amplified. Using the HTBI primer set, a first-round RT-PCR was run on the TCR CDR3. Each CDR3 protein gets one entry after TCRdb re-called the multiplex PCR reads with MiXCR. The table lists some 460,000 distinct CDR3 sequences, 15% to 19% of them singletons. What was sequenced was blood. These receptors were collected from a woman aged 18-29 years with Graves' hyperthyroidism.

In this sample, this clonotype turned up a few times. V and J are TRBV7-9 and TRBJ2-7, with 10 bases fitting TRBD2. The CDR3 is 13 residues long. The germline gives CDR1 SEHNR, CDR2 FQNEAQ (reference sequence). CDR3 sequence (DNA): TGTGCGATGCAGCGGGAGGGAGTCCACGAGCAGTACTTC. Amino acids: CAMQREGVHEQYF.

This clonotype was seen ten or more times. The CDR3 here is CASSGQGGYTEAFF. The DNA for the CDR3 is TGTGCCAGCAGCGGACAGGGGGGATACACTGAAGCTTTCTTT. The chain joins TRBV2 to TRBJ1-1, with 10 bases that match TRBD1. CDR3 size: 14 residues. Germline lookup yields CDR1 SNHLY and CDR2 FYNNEI. V lost 6 bases to trimming and J lost 3 bases; unmatched junction nucleotides: 4. Combining the CDR3 with reference TRBV2 and TRBJ1-1 gives the whole variable domain EPEVTQTPSHQVTQMGQEVILRCVPISNHLYFYWYRQILGQKVEFLVSFYNNEISEKSEIFDDQFSVERPDGSNFTLKIRSTKLEDSAMYFCASSGQGGYTEAFFGQGTRLTVV.

This clonotype was counted between two and nine times. The V gene is TRBV12-3 or TRBV12-4, the J gene TRBJ2-1, with 10 bases aligning to TRBD2. The CDR3 totals 15 residues. J gave up 7 bases and V 7 bases, and 10 bases lay outside the gene matches. The CDR3 loop reads CASTDSGRVLNEQFF. The CDR3 DNA follows: TGTGCCAGCACCGACAGCGGGAGGGTTTTGAATGAGCAGTTCTTC.

The chain combines TRBV9 with TRBJ1-1, with TRBD1 matching 8 bases. The CDR3 is 15 residues long. Trimming at V came to 3 bases and at J to 1 base, leaving 5 bases not matched to a gene. CDR1 and CDR2 from the germline V gene are SGDLS and YYNGEE. The DNA of the CDR3 is TGTGCCAGCAGCGGCTCGGACAGGGAGAACACTGAAGCTTTCTTT. Translation gives CASSGSDRENTEAFF.

This clonotype was picked up many times. This chain joins TRBV7-9 and TRBJ2-7; D ambiguous. This CDR3 region has 14 residues. V was clipped by 2 bases and J by 0 bases, with 8 bases between them. Germline assignment: CDR1 SEHNR and CDR2 FQNEAQ (reference sequence). The CDR3 coding sequence is TGTGCCAGCAGCTTAACCCGGAGCTCCTACGAGCAGTACTTC. Translation gives CASSLTRSSYEQYF.

This clonotype was recorded at least ten times. V and J are TRBV7-9 and TRBJ1-1, with D unresolved. This CDR3 is built from 15 residues. V lost 1 base and J 1 base, leaving 10 bases between the germline ends. Germline loops: CDR1 SEHNR, CDR2 FQNEAQ (reference sequence). CDR3 nucleotides: TGTGCCAGCAGCTTAGTCCCGGTGCCGAACACTGAAGCTTTCTTT. This gives the protein CASSLVPVPNTEAFF.

The chain is built from TRBV24-1 and TRBJ1-2; no reliable D call. The CDR3 consists of 12 residues. Trimming pared 3 bases from V and 8 bases from J, leaving 9 bases between. Germline CDR1 is KGHDR and CDR2 is SFDVKD. Here the CDR3 reads CATSDNTWGYTF. As DNA, the CDR3 is TGTGCCACCAGTGATAATACTTGGGGCTACACCTTC.

This clonotype showed up many times. The chain has TRBV7-8 and TRBJ1-1; D unresolved. Germline V lookup: CDR1 SGHVS, CDR2 FQNEAQ. V was clipped by 5 bases and J by 0 bases, with 13 bases between them. This CDR3 has 15 amino acids. CDR3 loop: CASSGIRTLNTEAFF. The CDR3 DNA reads TGTGCCAGCAGCGGAATTAGGACCCTGAACACTGAAGCTTTCTTT.

The CDR3 reads CASSRQTTIGVSGNTIYF. CDR3 coding DNA: TGTGCCAGCAGCCGCCAAACCACAATCGGAGTCTCTGGAAACACCATATATTTT. The chain employs TRBV9 and TRBJ1-3; D remains ambiguous. The CDR3 totals 18 residues. Trimming cost V 4 bases and J 0 bases, with 20 bases left between them. Germline values: CDR1 SGDLS, CDR2 YYNGEE.

In this sample, this clonotype turned up many times. The rearrangement uses TRBV28 and TRBJ2-7; 8 bases are a match to TRBD1. Germline lookup yields CDR1 MDHEN and CDR2 SYDVKM. Trimming cost V 2 bases and J 4 bases; bases outside gene matches: 7. The length of the CDR3 is 15 residues. Written as DNA, the CDR3 is TGTGCCAGCAGTTTAGGGGGACAGGCTTTATACGAGCAGTACTTC. This codes for CASSLGGQALYEQYF.

On this clonotype: Since a much larger clone is just one base distant, this may be a read error. V usage is TRBV7-9 and J usage is TRBJ2-7; no firm D call. The V end was cut by 6 bases, the J end by 2 bases, with 17 bases between. This CDR3 spans 15 amino acids. In germline, CDR1 is SEHNR, CDR2 FQNEAQ (reference sequence). CDR3 loop: CASRPLMVGPYEQYF. The CDR3 DNA reads TGTGCCAGCAGGCCTTTAATGGTCGGCCCCTACGAGCAGTACTTC.